Below are 19 T cell receptor beta chains sequenced from a single sample in a study of molecular identifiers for immune sequencing clone quantification. TCRdb re-analysed the PCR reads in MiXCR, keeping a single row per CDR3 protein. Of under 350,000 distinct CDR3 sequences listed, roughly a quarter were seen once; the top ten hold around 0.7%. The sequencing input was naive CD8+ T cells from blood, with Jurkat cell RNA spiked in. As for subset: FACS-sorted CD8+CD4-CCR7+CD45RA+ naive T cells. The origin of the receptors is a human donor in good health. Some libraries in this study had Jurkat cell RNA spiked in.

The table lists this clonotype with a few counts. The chain carries TRBV19 and TRBJ1-2; D is ambiguous. Trimming left V 8 bases short and J 5 bases short, with 15 bases between. CDR3 length: 13 residues. Germline V gene lookup returns CDR1 LNHDA and CDR2 SQIVND (reference sequence). The CDR3 sequence is CASCPGNPYGYTF. As DNA, the CDR3 is TGTGCCAGTTGCCCAGGCAACCCATATGGCTACACCTTC.

This clonotype was counted many times. V usage is TRBV7-2 and J usage is TRBJ2-1, with D possibly called TRBD1 or TRBD2 (5 bases each). Deletions cut 1 base from V and 1 base from J, with 8 bases between. The germline V gene encodes CDR1 SGHTA and CDR2 FQGNSA. The CDR3 consists of 15 residues. CDR3 region: CASSLGGISYNEQFF. The DNA of the CDR3 is TGTGCCAGCAGCTTAGGGGGGATTTCCTACAATGAGCAGTTCTTC.

This clonotype came up many times. This sequence joins TRBV28 and TRBJ2-5; 14 bases align to TRBD2. The V and J ends lost 3 bases and 2 bases, in that order; junction bases with no gene match: 5. CDR3 length: 17 residues. The germline CDR1 and CDR2 sequences are MDHEN and SYDVKM. The CDR3 DNA is TGTGCCAGCAGTTTGGAGGGACTAGCGGGAGCTCAAGAGACCCAGTACTTC. Translating it yields CASSLEGLAGAQETQYF.

This clonotype was observed a handful of times. V usage is TRBV30 and J usage is TRBJ2-1, with TRBD2 as a possible D gene (6 bases). The CDR3 has 16 amino acids. Germline CDR1 is GTSNPN and CDR2 is SVGIG (reference sequence). The CDR3 loop reads CAQDLLSGGPRNEQFF. CDR3 nucleotide sequence: TGTGCTCAGGACCTCCTTAGCGGCGGACCGCGCAATGAGCAGTTCTTC.

This clonotype came up once. At one end the junction does not follow the germline gene, possibly because of a read error. The CDR3 region is CASTHWGPTYAQYF. DNA for the CDR3: TGTGCCAGCACCCACTGGGGCCCGACCTACGCGCAGTACTTC. The chain recombines TRBV11-2 with TRBJ2-7, with D perhaps matching TRBD1 (5 bases). Germline V gene lookup returns CDR1 SGHAT and CDR2 FQNNGV. The CDR3 length is 14 residues. Full variable domain (remainder filled in from reference TRBV11-2 and TRBJ2-7): EAGVAQSPRYKIIEKRQSVAFWCNPISGHATLYWYQQILGQGPKLLIQFQNNGVVDDSQLPKDRFSAERLKGVDSTLKIQPAKLEDSAVYLCASTHWGPTYAQYFGPGTRLTVT.

With respect to this clonotype: This may stem from a read error, because a much larger clone lies one nucleotide away. The CDR3 loop is CASSSPGVADTQYF. CDR3 nucleotide sequence: TGTGCCAGCAGCTCCCCAGGGGTTGCAGATACGCAGTATTTT. The chain couples TRBV7-2 to TRBJ2-3, with D tentatively TRBD1 (6 bases). The CDR3 is made up of 14 amino acids. V dropped 4 bases and J dropped 4 bases, with 12 bases sitting between them. Looked up from germline, CDR1 is SGHTA and CDR2 is FQGNSA.

Notes on this clonotype: It may be a read error: a sequence one base away is much more abundant. V is TRBV7-9 and J is TRBJ2-3; TRBD2 agrees at 10 bases. CDR3 length: 17 residues. Per germline, CDR1 SEHNR and CDR2 FQNEAQ (reference sequence). The CDR3 here is CASNLESWTSGSYTQYF. DNA of the CDR3: TGTGCCAGCAACTTAGAGTCTTGGACTAGCGGTAGTTATACGCAGTATTTT.

With respect to this clonotype: This may be a read error: a much more frequent sequence differs by one nucleotide. Likely a read error: the CDR3 ends without its conserved phenylalanine or tryptophan. This chain links TRBV20-1 with TRBJ2-7; tentatively, D is TRBD2 (5 bases). Germline V gene sequence: CDR1 DFQATT, CDR2 SNEGSKA (reference sequence). V was cut by 1 base and J by 0 bases, with 10 bases left in between. CDR3 size: 14 residues. CDR3 protein: CSARGEIPSYEQYS. The CDR3 bases are TGCAGTGCTAGAGGGGAGATCCCCTCCTACGAGCAGTACTCC.

V and J are TRBV6-1 and TRBJ2-5; the D is unclear. V was pared by 4 bases and J by 5 bases, with 5 bases between. This CDR3 is 11 amino acids long. CDR1 MNHNS and CDR2 SASEGT come from the germline V gene. The CDR3 region is CASSGRETQYF. The CDR3 DNA reads TGTGCCAGCAGTGGACGGGAGACCCAGTACTTC.

The chain joins TRBV27 to TRBJ2-7; 9 positions match TRBD2. The CDR3 loop spans 15 amino acids. The V segment lost 6 bases and the J segment 6 bases; nucleotides outside the gene matches: 12. Germline V gene data show CDR1 as MNHEY and CDR2 as SMNVEV (reference sequence). CDR3 protein: CASSGPAGGRGEQYF. CDR3 nucleotide sequence: TGTGCCAGCAGCGGTCCAGCGGGGGGTCGAGGCGAGCAGTACTTC.

This clonotype was detected ten times or more. This rearrangement joins TRBV14 to TRBJ2-3; D might be TRBD1 or TRBD2, each matching 5 bases. Trimming removed 5 bases from V and 0 bases from J, with 12 bases in between. In germline, CDR1 is SGHDN, CDR2 FVKESK. The CDR3 spans 15 residues. As DNA, the CDR3 is TGTGCCAGCAGCGAGGGGATTACTAGCACAGATACGCAGTATTTT. Translated: CASSEGITSTDTQYF.

The sample holds one count of this clonotype. Mismatch with germline at one junction end may stem from a read error. The chain joins TRBV4-3 to TRBJ2-7, with 8 bases identical to TRBD2. CDR1 LGHNA and CDR2 YSLEER come from the germline V gene. The CDR3 length is 15 residues. CDR3: CVSSQDTGGPYEQYF. The CDR3, as DNA: TGCGTCAGCAGCCAAGATACGGGAGGGCCCTACGAGCAGTACTTC.

This clonotype was detected many times. The chain couples TRBV13 to TRBJ1-1; D possibly corresponds to TRBD1 (5 bases). This CDR3 spans 15 amino acids. Germline V CDR1 and CDR2: PRHDT, FYEKMQ (reference sequence). The V end was cut by 2 bases, the J end by 0 bases, with 10 bases between. CDR3: CASSLRQTMNTEAFF. For the CDR3, the DNA is TGTGCCAGCAGCTTACGACAGACCATGAACACTGAAGCTTTCTTT.

The chain joins TRBV4-1 to TRBJ2-3; D is undetermined. The length of the CDR3 is 17 residues. Trimming left V 4 bases short and J 0 bases short, with 17 bases between. In germline, CDR1 is MGHRA, CDR2 YSYEKL. CDR3: CASSPRLTAFSTDTQYF. DNA for the CDR3: TGCGCCAGCAGCCCCCGCTTGACCGCATTTAGCACAGATACGCAGTATTTT.

A remark on this clonotype: A junction boundary mismatches the germline segment, possibly from a read error. The rearrangement uses TRBV7-9 and TRBJ2-5; D perhaps matches TRBD2 (7 bases). The CDR3 consists of 13 residues. Germline lookup yields CDR1 SEHNR and CDR2 FQNEAQ (reference sequence). In DNA form, the CDR3 reads TGTGCCAGCAGCTGGGAGGGGGAAGAGACCCAGCACTTC. Translated, it gives CASSWEGEETQHF.

This clonotype was recorded at least ten times. V usage is TRBV2 and J usage is TRBJ1-1; 7 bases fit TRBD1. The CDR3 consists of 12 residues. Germline CDR1 and CDR2: SNHLY and FYNNEI. V was pared by 7 bases and J by 8 bases, with 7 bases of the junction left unmatched. CDR3 in amino acids: CASTYRGAEAFF. As DNA, the CDR3 is TGTGCCAGCACTTACAGGGGCGCGGAAGCTTTCTTT.

A word on this clonotype: At one end the junction does not follow the germline gene, possibly because of a read error. The chain employs TRBV20-1 and TRBJ2-5, with D unclear. Germline values: CDR1 DFQATT, CDR2 SNEGSKA (reference sequence). The CDR3 runs 13 residues. CDR3 in amino acids: CRAREWGYETQYF. In DNA form, the CDR3 reads TGCAGAGCTAGAGAATGGGGTTACGAGACCCAGTACTTC.

This clonotype was counted at least ten times. The chain is built from TRBV7-2 and TRBJ2-7; 10 nucleotides line up with TRBD2. The CDR3 has 14 residues. Germline CDR1 reads SGHTA; CDR2 reads FQGNSA. With V trimmed by 3 bases and J by 3 bases, 2 bases remained unmatched. CDR3 DNA: TGTGCCAGCAGCTTCGGGACTAGCGTCTACGAGCAGTACTTC. It encodes CASSFGTSVYEQYF.

This clonotype came up many times. This chain links TRBV4-3 with TRBJ1-1, with TRBD1 as a possible D gene (6 bases). The CDR3 runs to 13 residues. V was trimmed by 5 bases and J by 5 bases, leaving 12 bases between them. Germline lookup yields CDR1 LGHNA and CDR2 YSLEER. The CDR3 coding sequence is TGCGCCAGCAGCAAAACAAGGGGGACTGAAGCTTTCTTT. Translation gives CASSKTRGTEAFF.